This paragraph covers one T cell receptor beta chain sequence. The junction and the germline gene differ at one end; a read error may be behind it. This entry comes from a study of CD4 and CD8 cells across lung adenocarcinoma regions. Donors had localized lung adenocarcinoma, a non-small cell lung cancer. From the PCR reads, TCRdb called clonotypes with MiXCR, one entry per CDR3 protein. Among under 13,000 distinct CDR3 sequences, roughly 50% were seen once, and the ten largest hold 15% to 20%. The sequence was obtained from a male donor with lung adenocarcinoma. The CD4 and CD8 labels of this study may be unreliable. Source material: CD4+ T cells from the center of a lung tumor.

CDR3 amino acids: CASRPSGVAGARDQDTQYF. CDR3 DNA sequence: TGTGCCAGCAGACCCTCGGGGGTAGCGGGGGCCCGTGACCAAGATACCCAGTACTTC. The rearrangement joins TRBV6-2 or TRBV6-3 to TRBJ2-5; 9 positions match TRBD2. In germline, CDR1 is MNHEY, CDR2 SVGEGT. CDR3 length: 19 amino acids.